These T cell receptor beta chains were read from a single sample in a study of T-cell memory formation after mild COVID-19. TCRdb reprocessed the 5' RACE reads via MiXCR and lists one record per CDR3 protein. The sample carries roughly 250,000 distinct CDR3 sequences, 16% recorded once. Sample: PBMCs or a T cell subset sorted from them (not recorded which). The receptors stem from a man younger than 30 who had mild COVID-19 (a few samples of this study predate the infection). Cell type and time point are not known. The CDR3 runs from the conserved cysteine through the conserved F or W. The D gene is left open where the match is weak. For some rows the clone size is stated as once, few or many, or as a class when expanded; others skip it.

D	V	length	size	J	CDR3	DNA
TRBD1	TRBV5-1	15	few	TRBJ1-2	CASSLTGTGNYGYTF	TGCGCCAGCAGCTTAACCGGGACAGGGAACTATGGCTACACCTTC
.	TRBV15	17	many	TRBJ2-3	CATSRGSPGDPTDTQYF	TGTGCCACCAGCAGAGGGTCACCGGGGGACCCCACAGATACGCAGTATTTT
.	TRBV7-2	12	.	TRBJ2-1	CASSLGGIEQFF	TGTGCCAGCAGCTTAGGTGGGATTGAGCAGTTCTTC
.	TRBV6-2/TRBV6-3	12	.	TRBJ2-7	CASSYWDYEQYF	TGTGCCAGCAGTTACTGGGACTACGAGCAGTACTTC
TRBD2	TRBV12-3/TRBV12-4	12	few	TRBJ2-1	CASTLAGGKWFF	TGTGCCAGCACCTTAGCGGGGGGGAAATGGTTCTTC
.	TRBV24-1	14	.	TRBJ1-5	CATSDSYSNQPQHF	TGTGCCACCAGTGACAGTTATAGCAATCAGCCCCAGCATTTT
.	TRBV10-3	15	many	TRBJ2-3	CAISESATVTDTQYF	TGTGCCATCAGTGAGTCGGCAACCGTAACAGATACGCAGTATTTT
.	TRBV9	14	few	TRBJ2-2	CASSVGGNTGELFF	TGTGCCAGCAGCGTAGGGGGAAACACCGGGGAGCTGTTTTTT
.	TRBV20-1	16	once	TRBJ1-4	CSASWAGGRLDEKLFF	TGCAGTGCTAGTTGGGCGGGAGGGCGATTGGATGAAAAACTGTTTTTT
TRBD1	TRBV7-9	13	.	TRBJ1-1	CASETGEGTEAFF	TGTGCCAGTGAGACAGGGGAGGGCACTGAAGCTTTCTTT
.	TRBV6-4	15	.	TRBJ2-1	CASSVSGDPYNEQFF	TGTGCCAGCAGTGTTTCGGGGGACCCCTACAATGAGCAGTTCTTC
.	TRBV25-1	16	many	TRBJ2-1	CASSESAGFHYNEQFF	TGTGCCAGCAGTGAATCGGCAGGGTTCCACTACAATGAGCAGTTCTTC
.	TRBV27	13	.	TRBJ1-6	CASRSGTDSPLHF	TGTGCCAGCAGGTCAGGGACGGATTCACCCCTCCACTTT
TRBD2	TRBV9	16	few	TRBJ2-3	CASSVGAGDSTDTQYF	TGTGCCAGCAGCGTAGGAGCGGGGGACTCCACAGATACGCAGTATTTT
.	TRBV5-6	16	.	TRBJ2-3	CASSLDGLLSTDTQYF	TGTGCCAGCAGCTTGGATGGACTCCTTTCCACAGATACGCAGTATTTT
.	TRBV13	15	few	TRBJ1-5	CASSLRQRLPQPQHF	TGTGCCAGCAGCTTGAGACAGCGCCTCCCGCAGCCCCAGCATTTT
TRBD2	TRBV7-2	13	.	TRBJ2-1	CASSISGGDEQFF	TGTGCCAGCAGCATTAGCGGGGGAGACGAGCAGTTCTTC
TRBD2	TRBV29-1	14	.	TRBJ2-3	CSAALAGYADTQYF	TGCAGCGCCGCCCTAGCGGGGTACGCAGATACGCAGTATTTT
.	TRBV4-1	13	.	TRBJ2-3	CASSQDTSDTQYF	TGCGCCAGCAGCCAAGATACGTCAGATACGCAGTATTTT
.	TRBV12-2	15	.	TRBJ1-2	CASRLVEDIYYGYTF	TGTGCAAGTCGCTTAGTTGAAGATATCTATTACGGCTACACCTTC
TRBD1	TRBV20-1	14	few	TRBJ2-2	CSARQGTNTGELFF	TGCAGTGCAAGACAGGGGACGAACACCGGGGAGCTGTTTTTT
TRBD2	TRBV3-1	18	few	TRBJ2-7	CASSQEGTAGYLYDEQYF	TGTGCCAGCAGCCAAGAAGGAACAGCGGGATACCTCTATGACGAGCAGTACTTC
.	TRBV20-1	11	few	TRBJ2-3	CSAQIGDTQYF	TGCAGTGCCCAAATCGGAGATACGCAGTATTTT
TRBD1	TRBV24-1	15	few	TRBJ2-1	CATSDYQGASNEQFF	TGTGCCACCAGTGATTACCAGGGGGCTAGCAATGAGCAGTTCTTC
.	TRBV6-1	17	few	TRBJ1-2	CASSEALPVRTVYGYTF	TGTGCCAGCAGTGAAGCGCTTCCCGTTCGGACAGTCTATGGCTACACCTTC
TRBD1	TRBV4-3	15	many	TRBJ2-3	CASSPGTGEADTQYF	TGCGCCAGCAGCCCCGGGACAGGGGAGGCAGATACGCAGTATTTT